This TCR beta chain was captured in a study of blood T cell repertoires in COVID-19. Study-level background: Italy, Spain and the United States were the sources of the convalescent and acute COVID-19 samples. Sample material is recorded as cDNA or gDNA derived from T cells, B-cell-depleted T cells, or PBMCs.

This clone was picked up a small number of times. In the authors' methods: Nucleated cell number was recorded as an estimate derived from reference gene primer amplification. TCRdb's table, derived via immunoSEQ multiplex PCR, lists solely in-frame clones and lacks some. V, J and clone size were drawn from that table, and D and trimming were deduced from the DNA. The table lists about 270,000 clones, 82% of them singletons, with roughly 3.1% in the top ten. The source of this sequence is a woman younger than 30 with acute or convalescent COVID-19. The sample was peripheral blood.

CDR3 sequence (DNA): TGTGCTAGTGGTTTCCGATTGGGCAGGGGTCGTACGCAGTATTTT. This gives the protein CASGFRLGRGRTQYF. The V and J genes are TRBV12-5 and TRBJ2-3; D is possibly TRBD1 (6 bases). The CDR3 covers 15 residues. Germline values: CDR1 LGHNT, CDR2 FRNRAP. The V end lost 3 bases, the J end lost 8 bases, and 18 bases lay between the germline ends.